This T cell receptor beta chain was captured in a study of identifying expanded T cells in peripheral blood. Trimming at V came to 4 bases and at J to 0 bases, leaving 6 bases not matched to a gene. The CDR3 runs 15 residues. Germline CDR1 and CDR2: MNHEY and SVGAGI. The protocol was immunoSEQ multiplex PCR, while the TCRdb copy is restricted to in-frame clones and leaves out a portion. The repertoire holds about 90,000 clones, approximately 86% seen once, with around 6% in the top ten. The chain recombines TRBV6-5 with TRBJ2-7, with 7 nucleotides matching TRBD2. Sequencing was performed on blood. This sequence originates from a person between 18 and 75 years old in good health. The CDR3 nucleotides are TGTGCCAGCAGTTCCGGGACTATGAGCTCCTACGAGCAGTACTTC. Residues: CASSSGTMSSYEQYF.